This T cell receptor (beta chain) stems from a study of spatial heterogeneity in lung cancer. V was clipped by 7 bases and J by 7 bases, with 17 bases between them. CDR3 length: 14 amino acids. The time point: sample taken at primary tumor resection. Study observations and caveats: For expanded intratumoral alpha and beta TCRs, counts tracked tumor mutation counts.

The table lists this clonotype with many counts. Its matching antigen is unknown. MiXCR, run by TCRdb on the 5' RACE reads, gives a single entry per CDR3 protein. The data contain approximately 26,000 distinct CDR3 sequences, just under 9% of them singletons. The genes are TRBV12-3 or TRBV12-4 and TRBJ1-5; D possibly corresponds to TRBD1 (6 bases). This TCR was sampled from a male donor with early-stage non-small cell lung cancer. The source was lung tumor tissue, collected at surgery. This CDR3 reads CASTIGGAGQPQHF. In nucleotides, the CDR3 is TGTGCCAGCACCATAGGGGGGGCTGGGCAGCCCCAGCATTTT.